The next 31 T cell receptor beta chains were all read from a single sample in a study of T cell changes during pregnancy in multiple sclerosis. Assay used: immunoSEQ multiplex PCR; TCRdb lists only in-frame clones, some missing. Of tens of thousands of clones listed, under 90% were seen once; the top ten hold around a tenth. Source: peripheral blood, taken after pregnancy. These receptors all stem from a female donor in good health, enrolled as a control in a pregnancy study.

CDR3 nucleotide sequence: TGTGCCAGCTCACCCCCGAATTTGGCTAGCGGGAGCTACAATGAGCAGTTCTTC. As protein: CASSPPNLASGSYNEQFF. The rearrangement joins TRBV18 to TRBJ2-1; 10 bases map to TRBD2. The length of the CDR3 is 18 residues. The junction had 11 bases not matched to a gene; V was cut back by 3 bases and J by 3 bases. Germline CDR1 reads KGHSH; CDR2 reads LQKENI.

V and J are TRBV13 and TRBJ2-7; 8 positions match TRBD1. Germline V CDR1 and CDR2: PRHDT, FYEKMQ (reference sequence). The CDR3 consists of 16 residues. V lost 4 bases to trimming and J lost 5 bases; unmatched junction nucleotides: 13. The CDR3 region has the DNA TGTGCCAGCAGCTCGGCAGGGACAGGAGGGTTCGACGAGCAGTACTTC. Its protein is CASSSAGTGGFDEQYF.

The chain recombines TRBV4-3 with TRBJ2-7; D is undetermined. The germline CDR1 and CDR2 sequences are LGHNA and YSLEER. CDR3 size: 13 residues. V was pared by 1 base and J by 3 bases, with 7 bases between. CDR3 sequence: CASSQARSYEQYF. The CDR3 DNA follows: TGCGCCAGCAGCCAAGCTCGGAGCTACGAGCAGTACTTC.

The chain has TRBV30 and TRBJ2-5; D is possibly TRBD2 (5 bases). Trimming pared 3 bases from V and 2 bases from J, leaving 10 bases between. The CDR3 contains 13 residues. The V gene's germline CDR1 is GTSNPN and CDR2 SVGIG (reference sequence). The chain's CDR3 is CAWSLLGQETQYF. Written as DNA, the CDR3 is TGTGCCTGGAGCCTACTAGGGCAAGAGACCCAGTACTTC.

This sequence joins TRBV10-3 and TRBJ1-1, with 12 bases lining up with TRBD1. Germline-derived CDR1 and CDR2 are ENHRY and SYGVKD. V lost 3 bases, J lost 5 bases, and 7 bases stayed unmatched. The CDR3 spans 16 residues. The CDR3 sequence is CAISDGTGGLWTEAFF. The CDR3 DNA sequence: TGTGCCATCAGTGATGGGACAGGGGGCCTTTGGACTGAAGCTTTCTTT.

The CDR3 sequence is CASSGAPGPQRGAQYF. CDR3 bases: TGTGCCAGCAGCGGCGCCCCGGGACCGCAGCGGGGGGCCCAGTACTTC. This chain uses TRBV7-9 with TRBJ2-5, with 9 bases lining up with TRBD2. V dropped 5 bases and J dropped 9; count of bases not matched to a gene: 16. Per the germline V gene, CDR1 is SEHNR and CDR2 is FQNEAQ (reference sequence). The CDR3 has 16 residues.

This rearrangement joins TRBV6-1 to TRBJ1-2, with 7 nucleotides matching TRBD1. This CDR3 is 16 amino acids long. V gave up 1 base and J gave up 5 bases; unmatched junction bases: 10. Germline lookup yields CDR1 MNHNS and CDR2 SASEGT. CDR3 nucleotides: TGTGCCAGCAGTGAAGGGTGGGGACAGCGAAGGTATGGCTACACCTTC. Encoded protein: CASSEGWGQRRYGYTF.

This rearrangement joins TRBV6-6 to TRBJ1-2, with D unresolved. The length of the CDR3 is 12 residues. Germline V gives CDR1 MNHNY, CDR2 SVGAGI (reference sequence). Trimming removed 7 bases at V and 5 bases at J, with 11 bases between. CDR3 residues: CASTQLDYGYTF. CDR3 sequence (DNA): TGTGCCAGCACCCAGCTAGATTATGGCTACACCTTC.

The V call is TRBV6-5, the J call TRBJ2-1; 10 nucleotides agree with TRBD2. The CDR3 runs to 15 residues. CDR1 is MNHEY and CDR2 is SVGAGI in the germline V gene. After removal of 2 bases from V and 8 bases from J, the junction contained 6 bases not matched to a gene. CDR3 sequence (DNA): TGTGCCAGCAGTTACGGCCCTAGCGGGAGTTATGAGCAGTTCTTC. Protein: CASSYGPSGSYEQFF.

V gene TRBV7-6 combines with J gene TRBJ2-4; 7 nucleotides agree with TRBD1. The length of the CDR3 is 14 residues. CDR1 is SGHVS, CDR2 FNYEAQ, per germline. Losses at the gene ends were 5 bases for V and 6 bases for J; bases not matched to a gene: 7. The CDR3 bases are TGTGCCAGCAGCCCTTTAGCAGGGGGAAACATTCAGTACTTC. Protein sequence: CASSPLAGGNIQYF.

This clone was picked up one time. This chain connects TRBV5-8 to TRBJ1-4, with D unclear. The CDR3 length is 13 residues. With 0 bases removed from V and 5 bases from J, the gap between germline ends came to 5 bases. Germline CDR1 SGHTS, CDR2 YDEGEE. The CDR3 loop is CASSLVSNEKLFF. DNA for the CDR3: TGTGCCAGCAGCTTGGTATCCAATGAAAAACTGTTTTTT.

The gene calls are TRBV10-1 and TRBJ1-2, with D perhaps TRBD1 (5 bases). This CDR3 has 13 amino acids. V lost 6 bases to trimming and J lost 6 bases, with 14 bases between them. Germline V gene data show CDR1 as WNHNN and CDR2 as SYGVQD (reference sequence). The CDR3 region has the DNA TGCGCCAGCAGCCCCAGGGCCTTCGATGGCTACACCTTC. This gives the protein CASSPRAFDGYTF.

The CDR3 DNA reads TGTGCCACCAGCAGAGGAGACACTGAAGCTTTCTTT. Its protein is CATSRGDTEAFF. The gene calls are TRBV15 and TRBJ1-1; D is uncertain. CDR1 is LNHNV, CDR2 YYDKDF, per germline (reference sequence). The CDR3 is 12 residues long. V was pared by 1 base and J by 3 bases, with 3 bases between.

This clone has just a few counts. The chain links TRBV20-1 to TRBJ2-5; a weak D match, TRBD1 (5 bases). CDR3 size: 11 residues. V lost 5 bases to trimming and J lost 4 bases, with 8 bases between them. Germline CDR1 DFQATT, CDR2 SNEGSKA (reference sequence). The DNA of the CDR3 is TGCAGTGCTCCCCAGGGAGAGACCCAGTACTTC. Encoded protein: CSAPQGETQYF.

V gene TRBV30 combines with J gene TRBJ1-2; tentative D call: TRBD1 (5 bases). CDR1 and CDR2 from the germline V gene are GTSNPN and SVGIG (reference sequence). V lost 0 bases, J lost 8 bases, and 10 bases lay in between. This CDR3 spans 12 amino acids. CDR3 nucleotide sequence: TGTGCCTGGAGTGTGGGGGAGGGGGGCTACACCTTC. It is translated as CAWSVGEGGYTF.

V and J are TRBV30 and TRBJ1-2; a weak D match, TRBD1 (5 bases). The V end was cut by 8 bases, the J end by 6 bases, with 13 bases between. This CDR3 is 11 amino acids long. The germline CDR1 and CDR2 sequences are GTSNPN and SVGIG (reference sequence). The CDR3 bases are TGTGCCCGTTCGGGAGGGGATGGCTACACCTTC. Its protein is CARSGGDGYTF.

The V and J genes are TRBV6-5 and TRBJ1-3; D might be TRBD1 (5 bases). Trimming removed 10 bases at V and 4 bases at J, with 11 bases between. The V gene's germline CDR1 is MNHEY and CDR2 SVGAGI. The CDR3 is made up of 12 amino acids. The DNA for the CDR3 is TGTGCCACCCAGGGATACGGAAACACCATATATTTT. It translates to CATQGYGNTIYF.

This clone was seen only once. V is TRBV19 and J is TRBJ2-5; a weak D match, TRBD2 (7 bases). This CDR3 comprises 15 residues. Germline V gene sequence: CDR1 LNHDA, CDR2 SQIVND (reference sequence). V lost 10 bases and J lost 5, with 23 bases in between. CDR3 protein: CATSPTGGGGETQYF. CDR3 DNA: TGTGCCACTTCACCCACCGGGGGAGGGGGTGAGACCCAGTACTTC.

V usage is TRBV9 and J usage is TRBJ2-2; TRBD1 matches 7 bases. The CDR3 is made up of 17 amino acids. Germline V CDR1 and CDR2: SGDLS, YYNGEE. J gave up 6 bases and V 4 bases, and 15 bases lay outside the gene matches. CDR3: CASSPRTIRGKSGELFF. In DNA form, the CDR3 reads TGTGCCAGCAGCCCTAGGACGATCAGGGGGAAATCCGGGGAGCTGTTTTTT.

V gene TRBV10-3 combines with J gene TRBJ1-2; 8 nucleotides match TRBD1. The V gene's germline CDR1 is ENHRY and CDR2 SYGVKD. The CDR3 spans 16 residues. Trimming took 6 bases from V and 7 from J; bases not matched to a gene: 16. Written as DNA, the CDR3 is TGTGCCATCAGCGCCGACAGGGGCCCGGCGTCCGGTGGCTACACCTTC. Amino acid sequence: CAISADRGPASGGYTF.

V is TRBV18 and J is TRBJ1-4, with 8 bases that match TRBD1. Looked up from germline, CDR1 is KGHSH and CDR2 is LQKENI. With V trimmed by 5 bases and J by 11 bases, 7 bases remained unmatched. This CDR3 has 13 residues. The DNA of the CDR3 is TGTGCCAGCTCAACAGACAGGGGCGTGAAACTGTTTTTT. Translated: CASSTDRGVKLFF.

V is TRBV13 and J is TRBJ2-5; 13 positions match TRBD2. The CDR3 is 19 amino acids. V shed 5 bases, J shed 0 bases, and the junction held 12 bases outside the gene matches. CDR1 PRHDT and CDR2 FYEKMQ come from the germline V gene (reference sequence). In DNA form, the CDR3 reads TGTGCCAGCAGCCTACGACCACTAGCGGGGGGGCCGTACCAAGAGACCCAGTACTTC. It encodes CASSLRPLAGGPYQETQYF.

The chain employs TRBV10-2 and TRBJ1-1; D is perhaps TRBD1 (6 bases). The CDR3 totals 13 residues. Germline lookup yields CDR1 WSHSY and CDR2 SAAADI. V gave up 2 bases and J gave up 4 bases, with 8 bases separating them. The CDR3, as DNA: TGCGCCAGCAGTGAGCAGGGGAGCACTGAAGCTTTCTTT. It yields the protein CASSEQGSTEAFF.

This rearrangement joins TRBV5-1 to TRBJ2-3; 11 nucleotides line up with TRBD2. Trimming removed 5 bases from V and 2 bases from J; junction bases left unmatched: 4. Germline CDR1 and CDR2: SGHRS and YFSETQ. CDR3 size: 15 residues. CDR3 amino acids: CASRGGLAVTDTQYF. The CDR3, as DNA: TGCGCCAGCAGGGGGGGACTAGCGGTCACAGATACGCAGTATTTT.

The chain recombines TRBV6-5 with TRBJ1-5; D gene uncertain. The CDR3 runs to 15 residues. V gave up 2 bases and J gave up 0 bases, with 8 bases separating them. Germline-derived CDR1 and CDR2 are MNHEY and SVGAGI. This CDR3 reads CASSYGRYSNQPQHF. CDR3 nucleotide sequence: TGTGCCAGCAGTTACGGGCGCTATAGCAATCAGCCCCAGCATTTT.

This clone was picked up a small number of times. V is TRBV2 and J is TRBJ2-2, with 12 nucleotides matching TRBD1. V was pared by 5 bases and J by 6 bases, with 4 bases of the junction left unmatched. Germline V lookup: CDR1 SNHLY, CDR2 FYNNEI. The CDR3 runs 15 residues. Here the CDR3 reads CASSKGQGAAGELFF. The CDR3 nucleotides read TGTGCCAGCAGTAAGGGACAGGGGGCCGCCGGGGAGCTGTTTTTT.

This clone was detected only a few times. The chain employs TRBV7-9 and TRBJ2-1; 7 nucleotides align to TRBD2. After removal of 5 bases from V and 8 bases from J, the junction contained 18 bases not matched to a gene. From germline, CDR1 is SEHNR and CDR2 FQNEAQ (reference sequence). CDR3 length: 17 amino acids. In nucleotides, the CDR3 is TGTGCCAGCAGCCGAGATCTAGCGGTAATGGCACAAGATGAGCAGTTCTTC. Amino acid sequence: CASSRDLAVMAQDEQFF.

To note about this clone: Other DNA sequences from this sample encode an identical CDR3 as well. The V gene is TRBV19, the J gene TRBJ1-1; D unclear. V lost 3 bases, J lost 1 base, and 6 bases lay in between. Germline lookup yields CDR1 LNHDA and CDR2 SQIVND (reference sequence). CDR3 length equals 13 residues. The CDR3 protein is CASSISRNTEAFF. The CDR3 DNA sequence: TGTGCCAGTAGTATCTCGCGGAACACTGAAGCTTTCTTT.

This chain uses TRBV4-1 with TRBJ2-2, with a possible D match to TRBD2 (5 bases). Between the trimmed V and J ends, which lost 4 bases and 2 bases, there was a span of 14 bases. Germline loops: CDR1 MGHRA, CDR2 YSYEKL. This CDR3 comprises 16 residues. The CDR3 nucleotides read TGCGCCAGCAGCCTGGCCCTCACGGGAAACACCGGGGAGCTGTTTTTT. As protein: CASSLALTGNTGELFF.

The chain joins TRBV29-1 to TRBJ1-2, with D maybe TRBD1 (5 bases). Germline V gene lookup returns CDR1 SQVTM and CDR2 ANQGSEA. Trimming removed 5 bases at V and 4 bases at J, with 11 bases between. This CDR3 is 12 amino acids long. CDR3 amino acids: CSVPLGGYGYTF. For the CDR3, the DNA is TGCAGCGTTCCACTGGGGGGCTATGGCTACACCTTC.

This chain joins TRBV18 and TRBJ1-5; 7 bases fit TRBD1. The CDR3 is made up of 18 amino acids. Germline-derived CDR1 and CDR2 are KGHSH and LQKENI. V shed 3 bases, J shed 4 bases, and the junction held 15 bases outside the gene matches. CDR3 amino acids: CASSPSLLGRQGNQPQHF. The CDR3 nucleotides read TGTGCCAGCTCACCTTCACTCCTAGGTAGACAGGGAAATCAGCCCCAGCATTTT.